The clone carrying this TCR beta chain was counted at least ten times. Its antigen is not identified. This specimen comes from a study of T cells in Graves' hyperthyroidism and ophthalmopathy. Notes on the study in general: Researchers found most expanded thyroid clonotypes above 0.001 in blood as well.

The TCR beta CDR3 regions underwent amplification using RNA transcripts as the source. The TCR CDR3 was amplified in a first-round RT-PCR using the HTBI primer set. TCRdb called the multiplex PCR reads again in MiXCR, with one record for every CDR3 protein. The sample contains around 520,000 distinct CDR3 sequences, around a quarter of which appear only once. Ophthalmopathy patients had Clinical Activity Score at least 3, NOSPECS grade at least 4, duration under 3 months. The study excluded patients with uncontrolled infection, other autoimmune disease, pregnancy or lactation. Per the germline V gene, CDR1 is MNHNS and CDR2 is SASEGT. The ends were cut back, 5 bases at V and 7 bases at J, with 14 bases in the middle. The CDR3 sequence is 13 residues long.

The specimen was blood. The rearrangement links TRBV6-1 to TRBJ1-2; unclear D gene. The TCR originated in a woman under 40 with Graves' ophthalmopathy. CDR3 in amino acids: CASSLRDGGGYTF. CDR3 nucleotides: TGTGCCAGCAGTCTCCGGGATGGCGGTGGCTACACCTTC.